This TCR beta chain is drawn from a study of neurological immune-mediated disorders. Findings and caveats of the study: Expanded clones shared no identical CDR3 amino acid sequences across subjects, which suggested private TCR-beta repertoires in all groups.

Worth noting for this clonotype: The target antigen is unknown.

The sorted libraries were prepared using about a million CD4+ or CD8+ T cells that had themselves been sorted. With 10-nucleotide random UMIs, 5'RACE was used to make the cDNA. TCRdb re-called the 5' RACE reads through MiXCR, storing one row per CDR3 protein. The data show 20,000 to 25,000 distinct CDR3 sequences, with around 6.2% seen just once and less than 55% held by the top ten. CDR1 is SEHNR, CDR2 FQNEAQ, per germline (reference sequence). The CDR3 extends over 13 amino acids. V lost 5 bases to trimming and J lost 1 base, with 8 bases between them. This sequence joins TRBV7-9 and TRBJ1-1, with D hard to call. Input material: CD8+ T cells from blood. The receptor comes from a man younger than 35 in good health. The CDR3 DNA sequence: TGTGCCAGCAGCCCCCTCACGAACACTGAAGCTTTCTTT. Amino acid sequence: CASSPLTNTEAFF.